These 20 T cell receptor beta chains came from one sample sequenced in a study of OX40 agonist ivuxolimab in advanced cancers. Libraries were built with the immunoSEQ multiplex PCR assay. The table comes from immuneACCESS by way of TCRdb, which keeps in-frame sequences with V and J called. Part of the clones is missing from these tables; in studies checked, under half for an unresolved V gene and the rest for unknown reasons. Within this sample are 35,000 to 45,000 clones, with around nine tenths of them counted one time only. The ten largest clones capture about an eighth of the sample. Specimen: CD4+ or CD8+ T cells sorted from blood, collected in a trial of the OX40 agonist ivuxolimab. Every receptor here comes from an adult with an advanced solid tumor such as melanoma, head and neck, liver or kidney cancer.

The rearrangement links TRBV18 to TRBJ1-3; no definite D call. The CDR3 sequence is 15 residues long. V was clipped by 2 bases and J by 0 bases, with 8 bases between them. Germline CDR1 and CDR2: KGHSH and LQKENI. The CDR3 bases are TGTGCCAGCTCACCAGCCAGGCGCTCTGGAAACACCATATATTTT. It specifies CASSPARRSGNTIYF.

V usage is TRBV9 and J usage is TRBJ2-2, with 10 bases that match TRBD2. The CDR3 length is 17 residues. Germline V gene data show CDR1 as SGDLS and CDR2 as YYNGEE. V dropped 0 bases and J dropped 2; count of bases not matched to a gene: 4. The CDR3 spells CASSVASGGFNTGELFF. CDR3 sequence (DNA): TGTGCCAGCAGCGTAGCTAGCGGGGGCTTCAACACCGGGGAGCTGTTTTTT.

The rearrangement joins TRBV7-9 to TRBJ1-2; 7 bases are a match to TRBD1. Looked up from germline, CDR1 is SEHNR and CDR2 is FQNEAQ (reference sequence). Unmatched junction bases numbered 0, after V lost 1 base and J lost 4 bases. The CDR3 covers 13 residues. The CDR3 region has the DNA TGTGCCAGCAGCTTAGGGGACAGCTATGGCTACACCTTC. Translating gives CASSLGDSYGYTF. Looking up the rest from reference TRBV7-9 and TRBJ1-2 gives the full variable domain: DTGVSQNPRHKITKRGQNVTFRCDPISEHNRLYWYRQTLGQGPEFLTYFQNEAQLEKSRLLSDRFSAERPKGSFSTLEIQRTEQGDSAMYLCASSLGDSYGYTFGSGTRLTVV.

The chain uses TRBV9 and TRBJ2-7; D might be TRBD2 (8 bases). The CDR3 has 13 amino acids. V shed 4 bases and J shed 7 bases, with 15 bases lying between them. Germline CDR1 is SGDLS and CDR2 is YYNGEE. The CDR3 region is CASSLSGGQEQYF. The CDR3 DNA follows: TGTGCCAGCAGCTTGAGCGGGGGACAGGAGCAGTACTTC.

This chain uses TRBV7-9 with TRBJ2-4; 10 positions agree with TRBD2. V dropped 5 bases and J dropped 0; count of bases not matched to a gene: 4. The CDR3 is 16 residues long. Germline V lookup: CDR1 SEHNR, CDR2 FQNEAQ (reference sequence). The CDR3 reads CASSPPSGGAKNIQYF. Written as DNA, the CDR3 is TGTGCCAGCAGCCCCCCTAGCGGGGGAGCCAAAAACATTCAGTACTTC.

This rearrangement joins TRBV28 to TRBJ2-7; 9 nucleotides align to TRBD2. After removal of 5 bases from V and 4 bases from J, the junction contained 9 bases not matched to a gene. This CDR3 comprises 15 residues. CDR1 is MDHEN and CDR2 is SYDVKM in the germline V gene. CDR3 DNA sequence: TGTGCCAGCAGTATCACGGGACTAGCTGTATACGAGCAGTACTTC. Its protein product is CASSITGLAVYEQYF.

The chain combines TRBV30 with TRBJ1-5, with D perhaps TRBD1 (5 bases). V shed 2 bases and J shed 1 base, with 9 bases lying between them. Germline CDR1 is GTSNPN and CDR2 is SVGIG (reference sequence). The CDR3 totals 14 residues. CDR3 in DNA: TGTGCCTGGAGTCTGGGGGGGAGCAATCAGCCCCAGCATTTT. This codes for CAWSLGGSNQPQHF.

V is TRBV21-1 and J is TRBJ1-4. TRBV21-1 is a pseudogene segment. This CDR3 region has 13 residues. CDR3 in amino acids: CASSKDRREKLFF. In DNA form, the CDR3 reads TGTGCCAGCAGCAAAGACCGAAGGGAAAAACTGTTTTTT.

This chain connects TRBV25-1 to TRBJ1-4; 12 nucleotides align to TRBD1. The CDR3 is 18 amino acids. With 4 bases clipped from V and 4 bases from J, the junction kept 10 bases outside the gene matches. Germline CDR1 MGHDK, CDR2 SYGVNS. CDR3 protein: CASSGPGTGGLSNEKLFF. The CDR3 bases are TGTGCCAGCAGTGGGCCTGGGACAGGGGGCCTTAGTAATGAAAAACTGTTTTTT.

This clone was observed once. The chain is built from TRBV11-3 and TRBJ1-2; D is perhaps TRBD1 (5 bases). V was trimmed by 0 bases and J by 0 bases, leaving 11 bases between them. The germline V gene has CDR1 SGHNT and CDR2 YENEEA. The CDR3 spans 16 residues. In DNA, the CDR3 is TGTGCCAGCAGCTTAGAGGGCCGGGACCCTAACTATGGCTACACCTTC. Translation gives CASSLEGRDPNYGYTF. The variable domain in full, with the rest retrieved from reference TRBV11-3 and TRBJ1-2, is EAGVVQSPRYKIIEKKQPVAFWCNPISGHNTLYWYLQNLGQGPELLIRYENEEAVDDSQLPKDRFSAERLKGVDSTLKIQPAELGDSAVYLCASSLEGRDPNYGYTFGSGTRLTVV.

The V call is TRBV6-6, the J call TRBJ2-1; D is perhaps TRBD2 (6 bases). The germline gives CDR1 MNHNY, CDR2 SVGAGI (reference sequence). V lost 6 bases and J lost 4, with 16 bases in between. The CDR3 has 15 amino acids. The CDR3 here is CASSNGASEYNEQFF. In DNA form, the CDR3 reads TGTGCCAGCAGCAACGGCGCTAGCGAGTACAATGAGCAGTTCTTC.

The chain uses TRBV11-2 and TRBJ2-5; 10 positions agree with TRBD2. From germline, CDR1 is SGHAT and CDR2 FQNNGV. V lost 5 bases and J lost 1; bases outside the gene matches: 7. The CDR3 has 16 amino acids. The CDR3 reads CASSPELAGTQETQYF. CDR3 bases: TGTGCCAGCAGCCCAGAACTAGCGGGAACCCAAGAGACCCAGTACTTC. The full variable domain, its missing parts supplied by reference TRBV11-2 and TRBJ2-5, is EAGVAQSPRYKIIEKRQSVAFWCNPISGHATLYWYQQILGQGPKLLIQFQNNGVVDDSQLPKDRFSAERLKGVDSTLKIQPAKLEDSAVYLCASSPELAGTQETQYFGPGTRLLVL.

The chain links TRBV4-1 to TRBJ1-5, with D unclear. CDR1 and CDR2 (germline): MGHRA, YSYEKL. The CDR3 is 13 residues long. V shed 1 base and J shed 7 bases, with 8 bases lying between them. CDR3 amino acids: CASSQGVSQPQHF. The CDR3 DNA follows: TGCGCCAGCAGCCAAGGGGTTTCCCAGCCCCAGCATTTT.

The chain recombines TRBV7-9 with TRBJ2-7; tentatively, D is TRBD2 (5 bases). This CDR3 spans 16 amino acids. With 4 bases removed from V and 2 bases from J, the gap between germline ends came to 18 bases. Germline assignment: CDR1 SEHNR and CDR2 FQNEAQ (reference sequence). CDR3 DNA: TGTGCCAGCAGCTCAAATCTAGGGAGCCAAACCTACGAGCAGTACTTC. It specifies CASSSNLGSQTYEQYF.

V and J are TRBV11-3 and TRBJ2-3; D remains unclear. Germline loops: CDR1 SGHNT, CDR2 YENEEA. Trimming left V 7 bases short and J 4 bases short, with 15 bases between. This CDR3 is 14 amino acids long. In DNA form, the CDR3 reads TGTGCCAGCAACCCGCTTGGACGACCAGATACGCAGTATTTT. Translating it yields CASNPLGRPDTQYF.

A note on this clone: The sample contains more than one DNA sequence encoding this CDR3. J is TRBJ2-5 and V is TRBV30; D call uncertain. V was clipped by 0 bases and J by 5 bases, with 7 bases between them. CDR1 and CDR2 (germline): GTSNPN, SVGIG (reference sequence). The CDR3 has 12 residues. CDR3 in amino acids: CAWSVLGETQYF. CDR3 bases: TGTGCCTGGAGTGTACTTGGGGAGACCCAGTACTTC. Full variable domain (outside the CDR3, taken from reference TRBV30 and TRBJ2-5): SQTIHQWPATLVQPVGSPLSLECTVEGTSNPNLYWYRQAAGRGLQLLFYSVGIGQISSEVPQNLSASRPQDRQFILSSKKLLLSDSGFYLCAWSVLGETQYFGPGTRLLVL.

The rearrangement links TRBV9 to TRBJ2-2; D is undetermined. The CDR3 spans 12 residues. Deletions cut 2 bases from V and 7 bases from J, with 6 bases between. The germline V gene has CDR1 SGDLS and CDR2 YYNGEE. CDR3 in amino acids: CASSVPNGELFF. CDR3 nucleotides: TGTGCCAGCAGCGTGCCCAACGGGGAGCTGTTTTTT.

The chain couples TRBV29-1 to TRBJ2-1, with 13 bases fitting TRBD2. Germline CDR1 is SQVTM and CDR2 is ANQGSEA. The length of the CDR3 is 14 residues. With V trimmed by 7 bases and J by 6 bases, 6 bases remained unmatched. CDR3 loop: CSARLAGGPNEQFF. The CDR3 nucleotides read TGCAGCGCTAGACTAGCGGGAGGACCCAATGAGCAGTTCTTC.

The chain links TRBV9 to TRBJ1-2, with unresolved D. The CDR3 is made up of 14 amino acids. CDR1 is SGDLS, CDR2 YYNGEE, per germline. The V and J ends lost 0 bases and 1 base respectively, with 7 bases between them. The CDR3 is CASSVVGGNYGYTF. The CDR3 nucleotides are TGTGCCAGCAGCGTAGTTGGCGGTAACTATGGCTACACCTTC. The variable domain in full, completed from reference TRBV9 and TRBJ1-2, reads DSGVTQTPKHLITATGQRVTLRCSPRSGDLSVYWYQQSLDQGLQFLIQYYNGEERAKGNILERFSAQQFPDLHSELNLSSLELGDSALYFCASSVVGGNYGYTFGSGTRLTVV.

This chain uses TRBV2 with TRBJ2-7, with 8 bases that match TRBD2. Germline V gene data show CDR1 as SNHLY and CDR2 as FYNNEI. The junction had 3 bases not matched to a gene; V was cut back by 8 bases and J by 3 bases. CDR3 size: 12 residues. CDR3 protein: CASLGTSYEQYF. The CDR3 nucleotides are TGTGCCAGCTTAGGGACTAGCTACGAGCAGTACTTC. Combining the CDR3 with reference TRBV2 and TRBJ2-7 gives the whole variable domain EPEVTQTPSHQVTQMGQEVILRCVPISNHLYFYWYRQILGQKVEFLVSFYNNEISEKSEIFDDQFSVERPDGSNFTLKIRSTKLEDSAMYFCASLGTSYEQYFGPGTRLTVT.